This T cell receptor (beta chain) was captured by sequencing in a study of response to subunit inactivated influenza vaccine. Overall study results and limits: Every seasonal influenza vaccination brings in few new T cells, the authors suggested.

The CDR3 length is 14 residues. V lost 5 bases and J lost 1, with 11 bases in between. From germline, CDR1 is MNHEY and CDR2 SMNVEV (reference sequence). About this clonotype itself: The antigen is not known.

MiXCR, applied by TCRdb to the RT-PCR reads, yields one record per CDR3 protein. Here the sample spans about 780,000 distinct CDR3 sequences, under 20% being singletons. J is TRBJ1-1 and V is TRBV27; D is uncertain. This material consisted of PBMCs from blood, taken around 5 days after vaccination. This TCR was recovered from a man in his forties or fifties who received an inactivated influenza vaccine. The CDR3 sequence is CASSPRMGNTEAFF. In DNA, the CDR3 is TGTGCCAGCAGTCCACGGATGGGGAACACTGAAGCTTTCTTT.